This T cell receptor beta chain was obtained from a study of blood T cells in healthy people across ages (dated by TCRdb to about 2015). As for the study more broadly: Template switching captured roughly one uniquely barcoded TCR beta cDNA molecule per two T cells in model experiments. Age-related changes in TCR beta repertoire diversity were measured in the study by deep sequencing normalized with unique cDNA molecular identifiers. The donors were divided into four age groups: young (average roughly 15 years), middle-aged (about 39), aged (approximately 59) and long-lived (around 87). Using the same blood draw, the study looked at two additional independent replicas of 1 million unique cDNA reads for two donors, one aged 18 to 29 and the other aged 80 or older. Results and caveats for the whole study, not just this receptor: As age increased, observed TCR beta diversity per million T cells dropped in a roughly linear way, and a significant reduction was already evident by age 40. Estimates of total diversity from one million sequenced T cells were regarded as lower bounds and underestimates. Bulk unsorted PBMC profiling prevented conclusive comparison of naive and antigen-experienced compartments. Because donor CMV infection status was unknown, age-related changes in expanded clonotypes were potentially confounded. Compared with the aged group, the long-lived group had more naive CD4+ T cells, fewer expanded clones and increased TCR diversity, a pattern suggesting age selection. The percentage of naive T cells measured by flow cytometry correlated strongly with observed TCR beta diversity.

Library prep was done by 5' RACE. The data were produced on an Illumina HiSeq 2500. The second PCR ran for roughly 6 to 11 cycles and used a J-beta primer mix along with a sample-barcoded 5' primer. A template-switch 5' adaptor carrying 12 random nucleotides introduced a unique molecular identifier onto each TCR beta cDNA molecule. Each sample yielded at least 2.5 million CDR3-containing paired-end reads. The Mint cDNA synthesis kit, primed by a TRBC-specific oligonucleotide, was used to synthesize first-strand cDNA from all RNA. Following uracil-DNA glycosylase treatment, all cDNA underwent a first 18-cycle PCR with the universal primers M1SS and BC2_uni_R. The paper's processing steps were these. Each sample was normalized by randomly selecting 1 million high-quality reads, each carrying a distinct molecular identifier. Instead of being binned into consensus sequences, reads with shared molecular identifiers were discarded. MiTCR, set to a Q25 quality threshold and the strictest error-elimination algorithm, was used for CDR3 identification, clonotype clustering and error correction. Lower-bound total TCR beta diversity was estimated with a nonparametric unseen species model using Euler transformation. TCRdb redid the processing of the public reads, applying fastp at Q25 and MiXCR, and retained in-frame beta chains. Rows with a matching CDR3 protein are joined into one entry that keeps the most common DNA and genes. These V and J calls derive from TCRdb rather than the authors' analysis. Within this sample are about 760,000 distinct CDR3 sequences, with 20% to 25% of them counted one time only. 9% to 9.5% of the sample lies in the top ten.

Systemically healthy Caucasian individuals from Russia, some 40 in total and aged roughly 6 to 100 years, were included as donors. Each donor gave ten milliliters of peripheral blood, drawn into EDTA-treated Vacutainer tubes. Ficoll-Paque density-gradient centrifugation was used to isolate PBMCs, with at least 6.5 million per sample. Trizol reagent was used to extract total RNA from the PBMCs, yielding at least 6 micrograms per sample. For every donor, flow cytometry on a PBMC aliquot measured the percentage of naive CD45RAhigh/CD27high T cells. In its sample, this clonotype was seen many times. The antigen it recognizes is unknown. Per-base quality was not reported, and no clone a single base away is much larger than it. The CDR3 goes from the cysteine to the phenylalanine over 15 residues. Just CDR3 DNA is preserved here, 45 bases in frame from base 1. In the germline V gene, CDR1 corresponds to SGHTA and CDR2 to FQGNSA. V loses 5 bases of germline sequence and J loses 5 bases, and the interval between the two ends is 18 bases.

The same specimen was also included in a second study, on T cells of mothers and their children. The second publication reports: Donors were nine systemically healthy Caucasian individuals: three mothers and their six children. cDNA synthesis used all of the extracted RNA, with around 1.6 ug of RNA in each 15 ul reaction. Sample barcodes and 2-4 random nucleotides were added via the M1S primer in the second PCR. More than 8 million TCR beta CDR3 reads were obtained from each mother, and some 3.3 million reads were obtained from each child. Thymic selection shapes the output of TCR recombination in a similar way in related and unrelated pairs, and inherited differences have a minor effect. Normalized repertoire overlap in related mother-child pairs was always slightly higher than in unrelated mother-child pairs, but the difference was never significant. Persistent microchimeric T cell clones were not detected, at a sensitivity of 85 to 100 clones per million clonotypes. To look for features that set related mother-child pairs apart from unrelated individuals, the researchers ran deep NGS to compare the TCR beta repertoires of mothers and children. Mothers averaged roughly 40 +/- 4 years of age and children averaged roughly 10 +/- 4 years. Libraries were sequenced on Illumina HiSeq 2000 with 100+100 nt paired-end reads after adapter ligation with NEBNext reagents. To avoid cross-contamination, the mother libraries and the child libraries were prepared a month apart and sequenced in separate runs. For each donor, somewhere between about 450,000 and 2,200,000 distinct TCR beta clonotypes were identified. Naive TCR beta clonotypes were estimated from low-frequency clonotypes matched to each donor's FACS-determined naive share, without sorting.

The TCR originated in a boy under 18 in good health. The sequenced material came from blood. The chain is assembled from TRBV7-2 and TRBJ1-1; the D gene is possibly TRBD1, with 5 bases matching. The CDR3 protein is CASSPVNAGNTEAFF. In nucleotides, the sequence is TGTGCCAGCAGCCCAGTTAACGCAGGGAATACTGAAGCTTTCTTT.